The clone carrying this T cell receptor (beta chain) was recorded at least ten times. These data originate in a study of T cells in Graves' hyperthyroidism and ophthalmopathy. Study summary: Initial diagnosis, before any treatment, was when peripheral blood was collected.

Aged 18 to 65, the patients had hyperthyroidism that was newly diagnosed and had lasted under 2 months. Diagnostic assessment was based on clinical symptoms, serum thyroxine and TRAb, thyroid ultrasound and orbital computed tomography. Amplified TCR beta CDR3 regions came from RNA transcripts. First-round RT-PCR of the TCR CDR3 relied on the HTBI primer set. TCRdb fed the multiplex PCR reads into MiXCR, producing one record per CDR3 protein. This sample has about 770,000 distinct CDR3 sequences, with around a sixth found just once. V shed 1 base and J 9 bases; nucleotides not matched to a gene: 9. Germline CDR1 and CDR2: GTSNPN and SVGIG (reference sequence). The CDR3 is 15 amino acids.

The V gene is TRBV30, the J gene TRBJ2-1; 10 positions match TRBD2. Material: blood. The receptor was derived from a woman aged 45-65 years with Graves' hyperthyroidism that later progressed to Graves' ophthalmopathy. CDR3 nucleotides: TGTGCCTGGAGTGGTCTAGCGGGGGTAATGGGTGAGCAGTTCTTC. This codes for CAWSGLAGVMGEQFF.